This TCR beta chain emerged from a study of shared clonotypes between healthy human individuals. Data came from immunoSEQ multiplex PCR; TCRdb stores just in-frame clones and leaves some out. The sample has millions of clones, roughly 95% seen once. As regards this clone: The sample has other DNA sequences that encode this CDR3 too.

This TCR came from a man aged 18-30 years in good health. Sequencing was done on a sample of naive CD4+ T cells sorted from blood. Subset described: CD45RA+ positively selected.

CDR3: CASSLTGELFF. The CDR3 DNA reads TGTGCCAGCTCACTTACCGGGGAGCTGTTTTTT. This chain links TRBV18 with TRBJ2-2, with D unclear. CDR1 KGHSH and CDR2 LQKENI come from the germline V gene. This CDR3 has 11 residues. V gave up 4 bases and J gave up 5 bases, with 2 bases separating them.